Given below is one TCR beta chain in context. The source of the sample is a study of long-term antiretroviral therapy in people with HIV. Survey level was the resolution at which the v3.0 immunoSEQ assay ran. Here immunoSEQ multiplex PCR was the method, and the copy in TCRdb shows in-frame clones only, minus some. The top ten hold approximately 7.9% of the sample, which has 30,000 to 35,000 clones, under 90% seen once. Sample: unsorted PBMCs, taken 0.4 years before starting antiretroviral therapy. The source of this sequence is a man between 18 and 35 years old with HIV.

In DNA form, the CDR3 reads TGTGCCAGCAGTTACTTTGATGGGTCAGAAGCTTTCTTT. Its translation: CASSYFDGSEAFF. The rearrangement links TRBV6-5 to TRBJ1-1, with D uncertain. Germline V lookup: CDR1 MNHEY, CDR2 SVGAGI. V dropped 1 base and J dropped 8 bases, with 11 bases sitting between them. CDR3 length: 13 amino acids.